This T cell receptor (beta chain) was found in a study of PD-L1 blockade in urothelial cancer. Study in general: Blood drawn 3 weeks (second dose) and 6 weeks after treatment start was analyzed. The median T cell count in blood samples was roughly 140,000.

Stated time point: pretreatment peripheral blood. This clone showed up just once. V shed 8 bases and J 7 bases; nucleotides not matched to a gene: 10. This CDR3 has 13 amino acids. Germline lookup yields CDR1 MNHNS and CDR2 SASEGT. This table comes from immunoSEQ multiplex PCR, and its TCRdb copy is limited to in-frame clones, with some not included. The data show about 47,000 clones, with 80% seen just once and about 17% held by the top ten. The chain carries TRBV6-1 and TRBJ2-5; 7 bases line up with TRBD2. The sequence was collected from a man aged 55 to 70 with urothelial cancer. The input for sequencing was PBMCs, taken around atezolizumab (anti-PD-L1) treatment. CDR3 protein: CASGGRVRGTQYF. CDR3 nucleotides: TGTGCCAGCGGGGGGAGGGTACGAGGGACCCAGTACTTC.